The clone carrying this T cell receptor beta chain has at least ten counts. Described time point: newly diagnosed GD, antithyroid drugs for less than 3 months. RNA extracted from PBMCs served as the sequencing template. This specimen belongs to a study of regulatory T cells in long-lasting Graves disease. Germline assignment: CDR1 SGHTA and CDR2 FQGNSA. The CDR3 has 14 amino acids. Trimming left V 5 bases short and J 1 base short, with 10 bases between. The TCR beta library used iRepertoire HTBI primers with Arm-PCR amplification of CDR3. TCRdb re-called the multiplex PCR reads through MiXCR, storing one row per CDR3 protein. Among around 400,000 distinct CDR3 sequences listed, approximately 10% were seen once. These data were also reused for a study on T cells in Graves' hyperthyroidism and ophthalmopathy. That study adds: Diagnosis rested on symptoms, serum thyroxine and TRAb, thyroid ultrasound, and orbital computed tomography. Blood also held most thyroid clonotypes expanded beyond 0.001.

Sequences were derived from peripheral blood mononuclear cells (PBMCs), sampled at new diagnosis, from a patient treated with antithyroid drugs. This clonotype was sampled from a young woman with Graves disease. The gene calls are TRBV7-2 and TRBJ2-3, with D unresolved. CDR3 nucleotide sequence: TGTGCCAGCAGCCGGATGGCTGGCACAGATACGCAGTATTTT. It yields the protein CASSRMAGTDTQYF. The complete variable domain, with remaining parts taken from reference TRBV7-2 and TRBJ2-3, reads GAGVSQSPSNKVTEKGKDVELRCDPISGHTALYWYRQSLGQGLEFLIYFQGNSAPDKSGLPSDRFSAERTGGSVSTLTIQRTQQEDSAVYLCASSRMAGTDTQYFGPGTRLTVL.